This TCR beta chain emerged from a study of T-cell reconstitution after alpha-beta-depleted transplantation in children. The study, taken as a whole, reports: A year post-transplant, T-cell counts and diversity derived mostly from newly produced T cells. Reported findings indicate that, about two months after transplant, alpha-beta T cells came from several hundred expanded clones, which were derived from non-depleted graft cells. Recipient T cells and thymic progenitors that survived were the source of the high TCRbeta diversity seen at day 60 in some patients.

Unique molecular identifiers were incorporated during preparation of the TCRbeta library. TCRdb reprocessed the PCR reads with MiXCR, giving one entry per CDR3 protein. Counted here are 500,000 to 650,000 distinct CDR3 sequences, approximately 13% occurring once; the ten biggest clones make up over 2%. Concerning this clonotype itself: Its antigen is undetermined.

This TCR came from a male patient under 18 who had a stem cell transplant for acute myeloid leukemia, so the T cells may come from the graft donor. Sequenced material: PBMCs, mostly from graft donor cells, taken 360 days after TCRalphabeta/CD19-depleted stem cell transplant.

The CDR3 reads CSAPTITGYQETQYF. The CDR3 DNA follows: TGCAGTGCCCCTACGATCACAGGTTACCAAGAGACCCAGTACTTC. This rearrangement joins TRBV20-1 to TRBJ2-5; D possibly corresponds to TRBD1 (5 bases). Trimming cost V 6 bases and J 0 bases, with 17 bases left between them. From germline, CDR1 is DFQATT and CDR2 SNEGSKA (reference sequence). This CDR3 is 15 amino acids long.